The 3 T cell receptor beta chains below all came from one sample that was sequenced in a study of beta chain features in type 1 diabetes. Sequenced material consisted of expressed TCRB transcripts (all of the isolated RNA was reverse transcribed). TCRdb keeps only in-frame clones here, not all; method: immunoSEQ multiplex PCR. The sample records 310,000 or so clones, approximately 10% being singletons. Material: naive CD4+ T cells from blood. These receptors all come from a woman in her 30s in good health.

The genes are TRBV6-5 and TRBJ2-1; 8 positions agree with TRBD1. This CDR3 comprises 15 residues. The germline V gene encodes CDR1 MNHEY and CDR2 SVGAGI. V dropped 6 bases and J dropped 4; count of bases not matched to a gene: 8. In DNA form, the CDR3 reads TGTGCCAGCAGATCTGACAGGGGCAGGTACAATGAGCAGTTCTTC. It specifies CASRSDRGRYNEQFF.

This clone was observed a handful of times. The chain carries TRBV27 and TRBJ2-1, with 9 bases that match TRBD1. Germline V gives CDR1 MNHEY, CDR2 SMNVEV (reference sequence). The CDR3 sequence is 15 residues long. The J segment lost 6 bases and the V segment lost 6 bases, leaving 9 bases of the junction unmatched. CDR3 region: CASRSGQGSFNEQFF. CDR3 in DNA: TGTGCCAGCAGATCTGGACAGGGGAGTTTCAATGAGCAGTTCTTC.

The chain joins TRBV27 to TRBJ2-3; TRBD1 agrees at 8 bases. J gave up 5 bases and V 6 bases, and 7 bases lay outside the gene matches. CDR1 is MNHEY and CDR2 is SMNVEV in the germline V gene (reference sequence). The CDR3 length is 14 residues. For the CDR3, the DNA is TGTGCCAGCAGGCGGACAGGGTTGGGAGATACGCAGTATTTT. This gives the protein CASRRTGLGDTQYF.